This T cell receptor beta chain was obtained from a study of T cell responses to AZD1222 COVID-19 vaccine. Assay: immunoSEQ multiplex PCR; the TCRdb copy retains only in-frame clones and omits some. The sample lists 140,000 to 150,000 clones, over 80% occurring once. Findings and caveats of the study: Vaccine-associated CD4 TCRs spanned spike, dominant at 160-218 and 743-854. Among spike-specific TCRs, nearly half reportedly target unmutated variant regions. Donor demographics were predominantly white British with a female majority; clonal diversity may be underestimated. Of the AZD1222 recipients, only 5 or 6 were seropositive at baseline.

About this clone: The antigen is not known.

The CDR3 covers 19 residues. Germline V CDR1 and CDR2: SGHDT, YYEEEE. Trimming cost V 7 bases and J 0 bases; bases outside gene matches: 14. The TCR comes from an adult in good health. J is TRBJ2-3 and V is TRBV5-6; 13 bases map to TRBD2. This specimen consisted of peripheral blood, obtained on day 0 of MenACWY control vaccination. Here the CDR3 DNA reads TGTGCCAGCGCGCCCTTTTGGACTAGCGGGGGCCCGAGCACAGATACGCAGTATTTT. This translates into CASAPFWTSGGPSTDTQYF. The complete variable domain, with remaining parts taken from reference TRBV5-6 and TRBJ2-3, reads DAGVTQSPTHLIKTRGQQVTLRCSPKSGHDTVSWYQQALGQGPQFIFQYYEEEERQRGNFPDRFSGHQFPNYSSELNVNALLLGDSALYLCASAPFWTSGGPSTDTQYFGPGTRLTVL.